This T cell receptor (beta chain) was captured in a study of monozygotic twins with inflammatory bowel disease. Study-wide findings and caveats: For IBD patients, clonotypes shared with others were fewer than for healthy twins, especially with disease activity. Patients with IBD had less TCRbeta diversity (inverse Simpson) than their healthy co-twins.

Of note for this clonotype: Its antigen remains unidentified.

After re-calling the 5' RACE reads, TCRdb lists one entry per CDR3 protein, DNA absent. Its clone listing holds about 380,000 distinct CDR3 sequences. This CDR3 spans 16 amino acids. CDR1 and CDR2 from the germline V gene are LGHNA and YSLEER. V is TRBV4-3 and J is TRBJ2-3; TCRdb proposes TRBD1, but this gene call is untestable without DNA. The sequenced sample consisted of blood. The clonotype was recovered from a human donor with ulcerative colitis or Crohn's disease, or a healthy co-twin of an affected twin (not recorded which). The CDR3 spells CASSQDRQGRADTQYF.